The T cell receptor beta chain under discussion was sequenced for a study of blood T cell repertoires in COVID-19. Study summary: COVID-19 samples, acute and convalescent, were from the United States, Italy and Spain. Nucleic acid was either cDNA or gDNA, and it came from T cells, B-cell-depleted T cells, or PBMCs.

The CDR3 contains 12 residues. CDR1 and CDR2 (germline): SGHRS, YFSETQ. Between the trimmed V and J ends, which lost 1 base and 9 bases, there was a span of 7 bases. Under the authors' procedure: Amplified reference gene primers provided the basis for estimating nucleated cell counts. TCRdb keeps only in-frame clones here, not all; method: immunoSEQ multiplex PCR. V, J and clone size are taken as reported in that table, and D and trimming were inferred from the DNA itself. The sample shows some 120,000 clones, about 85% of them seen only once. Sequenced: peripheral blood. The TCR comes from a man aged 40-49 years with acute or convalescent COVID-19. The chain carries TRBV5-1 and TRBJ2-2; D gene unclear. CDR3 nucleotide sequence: TGCGCCAGCAGCTTGAAAACACGGGAGCTGTTTTTT. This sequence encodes CASSLKTRELFF.